This TCR beta chain was identified during a study of blood T cell repertoires in COVID-19. Study overall: The United States, Italy and Spain were the sources of the acute and convalescent COVID-19 samples.

J lost 6 bases, V lost 3 bases, and 4 bases had no gene match. The CDR3 extends over 15 amino acids. The germline CDR1 and CDR2 sequences are MNHEY and SMNVEV (reference sequence). As originally analysed: Nucleated cell counts were estimated from reference gene primer amplification. Generated by immunoSEQ multiplex PCR, the TCRdb table keeps only in-frame clones and is missing some. For V, J and clone size, that table is used; D and trimming come from the DNA. The sample has roughly 200,000 clones, roughly 85% seen once. The sequence was obtained from a man in his sixties with acute or convalescent COVID-19. Sequencing input: peripheral blood. The chain couples TRBV27 to TRBJ2-1; TRBD2 matches at 11 bases. CDR3 loop: CASSLGLAAGNEQFF. The CDR3 nucleotides read TGTGCCAGCAGTTTGGGACTAGCGGCCGGCAATGAGCAGTTCTTC.